The next 19 T cell receptor beta chains were all read from a single sample in a study of T cell responses to AZD1222 COVID-19 vaccine. Here immunoSEQ multiplex PCR was the method, and the copy in TCRdb shows in-frame clones only, minus some. The sample lists 100,000 to 150,000 clones, 90% occurring once. The input for sequencing was peripheral blood, taken on day 0 of AZD1222 vaccination. The receptors were sampled from an adult in good health.

This chain joins TRBV5-8 and TRBJ2-4; no reliable D call. The V end was cut by 3 bases, the J end by 11 bases, with 9 bases between. Germline-derived CDR1 and CDR2 are SGHTS and YDEGEE. The CDR3 runs to 11 residues. The CDR3 DNA is TGTGCCAGCAGCTCGGACGTGCTTCAGTACTTC. It encodes CASSSDVLQYF.

The chain employs TRBV5-1 and TRBJ2-5, with 7 nucleotides matching TRBD2. CDR1 and CDR2 (germline): SGHRS, YFSETQ. CDR3 length: 17 residues. V shed 4 bases and J 4 bases; nucleotides not matched to a gene: 16. DNA of the CDR3: TGCGCCAGCAGCCCCTCCCCCGGCGGACTAGGAGGAGAGACCCAGTACTTC. Translated, it gives CASSPSPGGLGGETQYF.

V is TRBV6-5 and J is TRBJ2-7; a possible D gene is TRBD1 (7 bases). The germline V gene encodes CDR1 MNHEY and CDR2 SVGAGI. The CDR3 loop spans 16 amino acids. V was clipped by 0 bases and J by 1 base, with 13 bases between them. In DNA form, the CDR3 reads TGTGCCAGCAGTTACTCAACAGGGGAGGAATCCTACGAGCAGTACTTC. As protein: CASSYSTGEESYEQYF.

The chain uses TRBV27 and TRBJ2-5, with no clear D. The CDR3 extends over 13 amino acids. Germline V gene data show CDR1 as MNHEY and CDR2 as SMNVEV (reference sequence). The germline V and J ends were trimmed by 5 bases and 5 bases, with 12 bases remaining between them. The CDR3, as DNA: TGTGCCAGCAGTCCCCAAGGCCCGGAGACCCAGTACTTC. Translating it yields CASSPQGPETQYF.

This chain connects TRBV4-3 to TRBJ2-3; the match to TRBD2 covers 13 bases. Germline loops: CDR1 LGHNA, CDR2 YSLEER. The trim removed 4 bases at V and 8 bases at J, leaving 6 bases unmatched. CDR3 length: 15 residues. The CDR3 here is CASSPGLAGVGTQYF. The DNA for the CDR3 is TGCGCCAGCAGCCCTGGACTAGCGGGGGTCGGTACGCAGTATTTT.

The V gene is TRBV4-2, the J gene TRBJ2-2, with D uncertain. Germline V gives CDR1 LGHNA, CDR2 YNFKEQ. Trimming shortened V by 0 bases and J by 6 bases, and 5 bases separated the two germline ends. The CDR3 loop spans 13 amino acids. CDR3 in DNA: TGTGCCAGCAGCCAAGATGTGGCCGGGGAGCTGTTTTTT. Translating gives CASSQDVAGELFF.

This chain connects TRBV27 to TRBJ2-4; TRBD1 or TRBD2 may be the D gene (6 bases each). V was clipped by 0 bases and J by 3 bases, with 24 bases between them. Germline-derived CDR1 and CDR2 are MNHEY and SMNVEV (reference sequence). The CDR3 is made up of 20 amino acids. For the CDR3, the DNA is TGTGCCAGCAGTTTATCGGTTGGGGGGCTCATAGGGGGTAACAAAAACATTCAGTACTTC. Residues: CASSLSVGGLIGGNKNIQYF.

V and J are TRBV15 and TRBJ2-5; the D gene could be TRBD1 or TRBD2 (5 bases each). Germline CDR1 and CDR2: LNHNV and YYDKDF (reference sequence). Trimming pared 1 base from V and 1 base from J, leaving 10 bases between. This CDR3 spans 15 amino acids. For the CDR3, the DNA is TGTGCCACCAGCAGAGTGGGGGACCCCCAAGAGACCCAGTACTTC. Translating gives CATSRVGDPQETQYF.

V gene TRBV12-3 or TRBV12-4 combines with J gene TRBJ1-2; D ambiguous. This CDR3 region has 12 residues. With 7 bases removed from V and 8 bases from J, the gap between germline ends came to 14 bases. The DNA for the CDR3 is TGTGCCAGCAACCCCGGGTCCGGGGGCTACACCTTC. Translation gives CASNPGSGGYTF.

The chain recombines TRBV9 with TRBJ1-2; D call uncertain. Germline V gene sequence: CDR1 SGDLS, CDR2 YYNGEE. The CDR3 contains 14 residues. Trimming shortened V by 1 base and J by 4 bases, and 11 bases separated the two germline ends. Here the CDR3 reads CASSVSSERYGYTF. For the CDR3, the DNA is TGTGCCAGCAGCGTAAGTTCGGAACGCTATGGCTACACCTTC.

The genes are TRBV4-1 and TRBJ1-4; the match to TRBD1 covers 9 bases. The V gene end was trimmed by 2 bases and the J gene end by 1 base; junction bases not matched to a gene: 2. Germline CDR1 MGHRA, CDR2 YSYEKL. The CDR3 loop spans 16 amino acids. The CDR3 nucleotides are TGCGCCAGCAGCCAAAGGGGACAGGGAACTAATGAAAAACTGTTTTTT. This sequence encodes CASSQRGQGTNEKLFF.

This clone was picked up a small number of times. V and J are TRBV24-1 and TRBJ2-1, with TRBD2 identical over 10 bases. CDR3 length: 16 amino acids. The J segment lost 6 bases and the V segment lost 2 bases, leaving 6 bases of the junction unmatched. The V gene's germline CDR1 is KGHDR and CDR2 SFDVKD. CDR3 coding DNA: TGTGCCACCAGTGATTCGTCTAGCGGGGGAATCAATGAGCAGTTCTTC. It translates to CATSDSSSGGINEQFF.

The rearrangement uses TRBV28 and TRBJ1-5; tentatively, D is TRBD1 (6 bases). The V end was cut by 7 bases, the J end by 4 bases, with 17 bases between. The CDR3 has 15 amino acids. Germline CDR1 reads MDHEN; CDR2 reads SYDVKM. The CDR3 nucleotides are TGTGCCAGCATAAGACAGGCGTATCCTAATCAGCCCCAGCATTTT. Translation gives CASIRQAYPNQPQHF.

The chain couples TRBV27 to TRBJ1-2, with D tentatively TRBD1 (6 bases). CDR1 is MNHEY, CDR2 SMNVEV, per germline (reference sequence). With 6 bases removed from V and 7 bases from J, the gap between germline ends came to 21 bases. This CDR3 is built from 15 residues. The CDR3 nucleotides are TGTGCCAGCAGGACAGGCGTGGGGTTGATGGGTGGCTACACCTTC. It specifies CASRTGVGLMGGYTF.

The rearrangement links TRBV6-2 or TRBV6-3 to TRBJ1-1; perhaps TRBD1 as D (5 bases). The germline V and J ends were trimmed by 5 bases and 4 bases, with 17 bases remaining between them. Per germline, CDR1 MNHEY and CDR2 SVGEGT. The CDR3 contains 15 residues. The CDR3: CASSQPGRSITEAFF. The CDR3 DNA reads TGTGCCAGCAGTCAACCAGGGAGGTCGATCACTGAAGCTTTCTTT.

The rearrangement joins TRBV2 to TRBJ1-2; 7 nucleotides match TRBD1. The CDR3 length is 13 residues. Trimming cost V 7 bases and J 2 bases; bases outside gene matches: 4. Germline CDR1 reads SNHLY; CDR2 reads FYNNEI. This CDR3 reads CASNRGSNYGYTF. For the CDR3, the DNA is TGTGCCAGCAACAGGGGCTCGAACTATGGCTACACCTTC.

This clone has more than one count but fewer than ten. The V and J genes are TRBV7-2 and TRBJ1-1; a weak D match, TRBD1 (5 bases). V lost 1 base and J lost 0, with 15 bases in between. Germline V gene lookup returns CDR1 SGHTA and CDR2 FQGNSA. This CDR3 is built from 17 residues. The CDR3 reads CASSLDAGGTMNTEAFF. CDR3 DNA: TGTGCCAGCAGCTTAGATGCGGGGGGTACTATGAACACTGAAGCTTTCTTT.

The chain uses TRBV6-6 and TRBJ1-4, with 8 bases lining up with TRBD1. Germline CDR1 reads MNHNY; CDR2 reads SVGAGI (reference sequence). This CDR3 is 15 amino acids long. The junction had 5 bases not matched to a gene; V was cut back by 8 bases and J by 0 bases. The CDR3 reads CASGRGLSTNEKLFF. The DNA of the CDR3 is TGTGCCAGCGGCAGGGGGCTTTCAACTAATGAAAAACTGTTTTTT.

The rearrangement links TRBV18 to TRBJ1-4, with D possibly matching TRBD1 (5 bases). CDR3 length: 15 amino acids. CDR1 is KGHSH and CDR2 is LQKENI in the germline V gene. V was pared by 0 bases and J by 6 bases, with 11 bases between. The CDR3 region has the DNA TGTGCCAGCTCACCACCGCAGGGTGTATATGAAAAACTGTTTTTT. Protein: CASSPPQGVYEKLFF. Together with reference TRBV18 and TRBJ1-4, the CDR3 gives the full variable domain: NAGVMQNPRHLVRRRGQEARLRCSPMKGHSHVYWYRQLPEEGLKFMVYLQKENIIDESGMPKERFSAEFPKEGPSILRIQQVVRGDSAAYFCASSPPQGVYEKLFFGSGTQLSVL.